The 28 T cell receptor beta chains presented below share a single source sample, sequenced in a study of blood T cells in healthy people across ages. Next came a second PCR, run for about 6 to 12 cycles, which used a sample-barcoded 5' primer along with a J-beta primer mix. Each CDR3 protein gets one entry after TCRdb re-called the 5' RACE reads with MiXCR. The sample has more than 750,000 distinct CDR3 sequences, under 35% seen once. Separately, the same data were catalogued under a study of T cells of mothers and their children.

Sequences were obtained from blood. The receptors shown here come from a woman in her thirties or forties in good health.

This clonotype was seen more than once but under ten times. The CDR3 DNA reads TGCAGTGCTAGAGAGTACGGCAGAAGCTCCTACAATGAGCAGTTCTTC. This gives the protein CSAREYGRSSYNEQFF. The chain combines TRBV20-1 with TRBJ2-1; no reliable D call. V dropped 0 bases and J dropped 0 bases, with 12 bases sitting between them. Germline V gene sequence: CDR1 DFQATT, CDR2 SNEGSKA (reference sequence). The CDR3 covers 16 residues.

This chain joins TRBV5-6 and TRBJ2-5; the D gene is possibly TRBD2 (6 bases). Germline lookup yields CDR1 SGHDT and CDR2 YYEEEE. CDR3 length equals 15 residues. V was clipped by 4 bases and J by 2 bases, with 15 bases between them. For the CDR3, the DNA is TGTGCCAGCAGCGAGTTAGCGGAAATACAAGAGACCCAGTACTTC. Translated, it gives CASSELAEIQETQYF.

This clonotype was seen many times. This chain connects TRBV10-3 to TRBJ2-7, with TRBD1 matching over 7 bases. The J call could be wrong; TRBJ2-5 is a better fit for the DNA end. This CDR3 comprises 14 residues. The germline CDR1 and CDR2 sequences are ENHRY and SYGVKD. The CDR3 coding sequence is TGTGCCATCAGTGAATTGGGACAGCGAAAGACCCAGTACTTC. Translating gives CAISELGQRKTQYF.

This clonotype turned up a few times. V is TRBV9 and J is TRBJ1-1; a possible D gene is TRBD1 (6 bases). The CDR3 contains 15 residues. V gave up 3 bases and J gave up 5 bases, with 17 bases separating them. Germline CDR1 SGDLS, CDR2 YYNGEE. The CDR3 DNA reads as TGTGCCAGCAGCGCCAACGGCAGGGGTTGGACTGAAGCTTTCTTT. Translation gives CASSANGRGWTEAFF.

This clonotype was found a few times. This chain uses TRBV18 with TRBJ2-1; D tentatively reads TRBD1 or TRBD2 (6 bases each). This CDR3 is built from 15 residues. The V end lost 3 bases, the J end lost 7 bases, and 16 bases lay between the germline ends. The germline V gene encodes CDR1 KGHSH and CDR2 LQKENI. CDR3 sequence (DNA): TGTGCCAGCTCACCTCCGGGGGCCACCCAGAATGAGCAGTTCTTC. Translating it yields CASSPPGATQNEQFF.

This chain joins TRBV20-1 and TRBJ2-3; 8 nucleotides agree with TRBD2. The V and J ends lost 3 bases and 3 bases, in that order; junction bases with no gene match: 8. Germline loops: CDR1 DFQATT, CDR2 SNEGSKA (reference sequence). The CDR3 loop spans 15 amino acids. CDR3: CSASSGTRMTDTQYF. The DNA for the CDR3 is TGCAGTGCTAGCTCCGGGACTAGGATGACAGATACGCAGTATTTT.

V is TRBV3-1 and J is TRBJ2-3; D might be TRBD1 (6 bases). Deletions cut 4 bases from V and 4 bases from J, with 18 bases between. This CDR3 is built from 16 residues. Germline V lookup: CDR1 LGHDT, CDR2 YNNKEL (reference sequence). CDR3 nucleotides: TGTGCCAGCAGCCCCCGGTCGGGACATTCGGCAGATACGCAGTATTTT. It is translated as CASSPRSGHSADTQYF.

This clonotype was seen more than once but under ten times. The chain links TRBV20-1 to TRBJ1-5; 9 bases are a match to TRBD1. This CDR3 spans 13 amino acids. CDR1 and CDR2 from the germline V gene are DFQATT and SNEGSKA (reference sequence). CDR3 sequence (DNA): TGCGCGGGACAGGGAGTGAGCAATCAGCCCCAGCATTTT. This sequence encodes CAGQGVSNQPQHF.

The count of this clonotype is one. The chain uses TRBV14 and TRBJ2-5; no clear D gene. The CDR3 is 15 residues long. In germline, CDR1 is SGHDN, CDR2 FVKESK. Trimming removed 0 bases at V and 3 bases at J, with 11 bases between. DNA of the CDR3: TGTGCCAGCAGCCAAGAACGTCGCGGAAAAGAGACCCAGTACTTC. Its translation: CASSQERRGKETQYF.

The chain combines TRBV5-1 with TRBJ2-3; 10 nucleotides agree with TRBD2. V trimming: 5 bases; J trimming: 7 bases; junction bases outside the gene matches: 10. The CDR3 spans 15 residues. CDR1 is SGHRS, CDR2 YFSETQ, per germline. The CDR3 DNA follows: TGCGCCAGCAGTGTTGGCAGCGGGGGGGCTAATACGCAGTATTTT. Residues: CASSVGSGGANTQYF.

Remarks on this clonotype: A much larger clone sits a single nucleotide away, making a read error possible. CDR3: CASSFTVGVGETQYF. The CDR3 coding sequence is TGTGCCAGCAGTTTTACTGTGGGGGTCGGGGAGACCCAGTACTTC. The chain uses TRBV6-6 and TRBJ2-5; D is tentatively TRBD1 or TRBD2 (5 bases each). Germline V gives CDR1 MNHNY, CDR2 SVGAGI (reference sequence). The CDR3 runs to 15 residues. V was trimmed by 4 bases and J by 5 bases, leaving 17 bases between them.

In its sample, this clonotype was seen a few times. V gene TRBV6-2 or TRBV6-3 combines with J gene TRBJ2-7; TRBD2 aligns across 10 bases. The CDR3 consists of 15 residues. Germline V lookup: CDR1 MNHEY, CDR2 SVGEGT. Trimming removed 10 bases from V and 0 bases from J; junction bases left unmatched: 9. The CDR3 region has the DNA TGTGCCATCTCACGACTAGCGGGCGTCTCCTACGAGCAGTACTTC. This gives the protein CAISRLAGVSYEQYF.

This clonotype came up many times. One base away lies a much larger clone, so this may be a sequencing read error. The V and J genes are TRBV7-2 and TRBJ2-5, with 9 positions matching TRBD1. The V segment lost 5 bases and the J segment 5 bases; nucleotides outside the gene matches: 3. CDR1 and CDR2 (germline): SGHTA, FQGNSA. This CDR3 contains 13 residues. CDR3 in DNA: TGTGCCAGCAGCCAAGGACAGGGGGAGACCCAGTACTTC. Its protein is CASSQGQGETQYF.

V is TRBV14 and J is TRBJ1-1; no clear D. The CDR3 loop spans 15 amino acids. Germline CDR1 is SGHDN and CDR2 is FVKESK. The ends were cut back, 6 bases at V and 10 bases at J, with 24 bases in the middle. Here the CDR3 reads CASSRDRWTDLGAFF. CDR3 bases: TGTGCCAGCAGTCGCGACCGCTGGACTGACCTGGGAGCTTTCTTT.

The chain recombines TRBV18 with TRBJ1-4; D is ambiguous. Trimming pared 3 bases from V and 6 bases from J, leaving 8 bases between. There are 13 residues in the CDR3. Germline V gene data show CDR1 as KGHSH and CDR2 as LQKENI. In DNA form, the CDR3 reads TGTGCCAGCTCACCTTCTTCGTATGAAAAACTGTTTTTT. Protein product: CASSPSSYEKLFF. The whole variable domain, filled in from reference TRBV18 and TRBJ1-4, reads NAGVMQNPRHLVRRRGQEARLRCSPMKGHSHVYWYRQLPEEGLKFMVYLQKENIIDESGMPKERFSAEFPKEGPSILRIQQVVRGDSAAYFCASSPSSYEKLFFGSGTQLSVL.

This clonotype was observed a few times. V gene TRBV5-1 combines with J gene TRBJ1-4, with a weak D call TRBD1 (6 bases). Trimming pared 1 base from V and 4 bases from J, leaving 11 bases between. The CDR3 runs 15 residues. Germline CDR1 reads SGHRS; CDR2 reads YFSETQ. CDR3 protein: CASSLSGAGNEKLFF. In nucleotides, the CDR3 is TGCGCCAGCAGCTTGTCGGGGGCCGGTAATGAAAAACTGTTTTTT.

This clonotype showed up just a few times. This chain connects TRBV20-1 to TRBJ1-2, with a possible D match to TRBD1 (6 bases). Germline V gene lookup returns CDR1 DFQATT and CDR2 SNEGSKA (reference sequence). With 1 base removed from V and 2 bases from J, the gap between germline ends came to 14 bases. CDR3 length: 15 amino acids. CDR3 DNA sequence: TGCAGTGCTAGAGGTTTTCAGGGGCACAACTATGGCTACACCTTC. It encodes CSARGFQGHNYGYTF.

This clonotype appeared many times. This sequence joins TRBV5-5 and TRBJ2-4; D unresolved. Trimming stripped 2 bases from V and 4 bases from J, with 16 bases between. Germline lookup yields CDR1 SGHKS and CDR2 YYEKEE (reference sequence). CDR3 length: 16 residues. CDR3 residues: CASSFLSSGGKNIQYF. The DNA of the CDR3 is TGTGCCAGCAGCTTCCTTTCCTCAGGTGGGAAAAACATTCAGTACTTC.

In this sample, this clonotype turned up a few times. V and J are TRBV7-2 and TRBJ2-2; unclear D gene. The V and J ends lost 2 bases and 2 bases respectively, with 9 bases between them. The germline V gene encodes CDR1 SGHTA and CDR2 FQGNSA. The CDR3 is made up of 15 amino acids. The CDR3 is CASSLNQANTGELFF. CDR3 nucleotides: TGTGCCAGCAGCTTAAATCAGGCAAACACCGGGGAGCTGTTTTTT.

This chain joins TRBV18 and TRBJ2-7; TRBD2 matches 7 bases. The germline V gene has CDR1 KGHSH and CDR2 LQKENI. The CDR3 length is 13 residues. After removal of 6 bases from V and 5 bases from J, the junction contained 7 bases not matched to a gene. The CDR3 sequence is CASSRTSFDEQYF. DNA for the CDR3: TGTGCCAGCTCGCGGACTAGTTTTGACGAGCAGTACTTC.

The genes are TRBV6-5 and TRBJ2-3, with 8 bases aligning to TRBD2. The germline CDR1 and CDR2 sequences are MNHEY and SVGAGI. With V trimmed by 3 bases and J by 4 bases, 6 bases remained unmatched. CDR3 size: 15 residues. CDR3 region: CASSYSGGQADTQYF. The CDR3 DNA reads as TGTGCCAGCAGTTATTCGGGGGGGCAGGCAGATACGCAGTATTTT.

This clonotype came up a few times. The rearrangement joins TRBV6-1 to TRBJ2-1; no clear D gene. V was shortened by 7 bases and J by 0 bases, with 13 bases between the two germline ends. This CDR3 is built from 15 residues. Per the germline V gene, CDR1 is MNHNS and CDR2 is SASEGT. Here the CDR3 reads CASISYASSYNEQFF. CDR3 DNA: TGTGCCAGCATATCCTACGCGAGCTCCTACAATGAGCAGTTCTTC.

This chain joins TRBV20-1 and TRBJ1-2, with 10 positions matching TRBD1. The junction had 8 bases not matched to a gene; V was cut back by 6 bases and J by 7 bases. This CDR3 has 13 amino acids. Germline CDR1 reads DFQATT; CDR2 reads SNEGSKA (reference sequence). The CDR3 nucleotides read TGCAGTGCACGGACAGGGGGGACCCGTGGCTACACCTTC. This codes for CSARTGGTRGYTF.

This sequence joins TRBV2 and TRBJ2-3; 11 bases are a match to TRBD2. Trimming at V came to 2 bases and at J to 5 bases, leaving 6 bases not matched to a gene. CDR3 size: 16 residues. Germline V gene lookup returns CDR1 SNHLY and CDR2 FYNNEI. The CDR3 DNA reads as TGTGCCAGCAGTGAATCCCTAGCGGGGGGAGTAGATACGCAGTATTTT. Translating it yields CASSESLAGGVDTQYF. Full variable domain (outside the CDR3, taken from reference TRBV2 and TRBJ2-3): EPEVTQTPSHQVTQMGQEVILRCVPISNHLYFYWYRQILGQKVEFLVSFYNNEISEKSEIFDDQFSVERPDGSNFTLKIRSTKLEDSAMYFCASSESLAGGVDTQYFGPGTRLTVL.

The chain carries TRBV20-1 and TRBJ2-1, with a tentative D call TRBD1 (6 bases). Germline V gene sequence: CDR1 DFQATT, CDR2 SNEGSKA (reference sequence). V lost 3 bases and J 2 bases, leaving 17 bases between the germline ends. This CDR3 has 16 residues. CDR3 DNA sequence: TGCAGTGCTAGTGGCCGGCAGGGGATGGCCTACAATGAGCAGTTCTTC. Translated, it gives CSASGRQGMAYNEQFF.

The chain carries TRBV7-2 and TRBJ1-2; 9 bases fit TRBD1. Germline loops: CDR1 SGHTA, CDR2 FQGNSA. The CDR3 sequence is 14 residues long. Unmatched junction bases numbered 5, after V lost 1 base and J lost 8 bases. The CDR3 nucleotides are TGTGCCAGCAGCTTAGTGGGGACAGGGAGCGGCTACACCTTC. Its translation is CASSLVGTGSGYTF.

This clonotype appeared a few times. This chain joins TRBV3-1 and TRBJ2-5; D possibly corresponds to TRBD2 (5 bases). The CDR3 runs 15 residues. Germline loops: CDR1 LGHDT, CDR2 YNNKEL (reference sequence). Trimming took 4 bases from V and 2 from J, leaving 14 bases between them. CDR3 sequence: CASSPPQRAQETQYF. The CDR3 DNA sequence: TGTGCCAGCAGCCCCCCTCAGAGGGCTCAAGAGACCCAGTACTTC.

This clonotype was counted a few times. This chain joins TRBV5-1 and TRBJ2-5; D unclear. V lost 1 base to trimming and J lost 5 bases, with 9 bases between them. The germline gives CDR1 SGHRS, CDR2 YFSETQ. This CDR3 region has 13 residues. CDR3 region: CASSLYGRETQYF. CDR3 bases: TGCGCCAGCAGCTTGTACGGGCGCGAGACCCAGTACTTC. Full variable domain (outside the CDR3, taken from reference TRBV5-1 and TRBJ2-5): KAGVTQTPRYLIKTRGQQVTLSCSPISGHRSVSWYQQTPGQGLQFLFEYFSETQRNKGNFPGRFSGRQFSNSRSEMNVSTLELGDSALYLCASSLYGRETQYFGPGTRLLVL.